A single sample gave rise to the 14 T cell receptor beta chains below, sequenced in a study of blood T cell repertoires in COVID-19. TCRdb keeps only in-frame clones here, not all; method: immunoSEQ multiplex PCR. Of 150,000 or so clones listed, around 85% are singletons. The sequencing sample was made of peripheral blood. These TCRs come from a woman in her sixties or seventies with acute or convalescent COVID-19.

Only one count was recorded for this clone. This chain connects TRBV27 to TRBJ2-7; 7 nucleotides align to TRBD1. Trimming took 6 bases from V and 6 from J; bases not matched to a gene: 14. This CDR3 region has 15 residues. CDR1 is MNHEY and CDR2 is SMNVEV in the germline V gene (reference sequence). In nucleotides, the CDR3 is TGTGCCAGCAGGAGGCGGCAGGGGGTTGCGGGCGAGCAGTACGTC. It specifies CASRRRQGVAGEQYV.

The chain has TRBV6-4 and TRBJ1-1; TRBD1 matches at 7 bases. Germline trimming cut 8 bases from V and 1 base from J; bases unmatched to any gene: 7. Germline CDR1 is MRHNA and CDR2 is SNTAGT. The CDR3 length is 14 residues. This CDR3 is CASRPDRANTEAFF. As DNA, the CDR3 is TGTGCCAGCCGGCCTGACAGGGCGAACACTGAAGCTTTCTTT.

As regards this clone: Other DNA sequences in this sample translate to the same CDR3. V usage is TRBV19 and J usage is TRBJ1-2; D is possibly TRBD1 (6 bases). The CDR3 is 13 residues long. Trimming pared 6 bases from V and 4 bases from J, leaving 12 bases between. Germline CDR1 LNHDA, CDR2 SQIVND (reference sequence). For the CDR3, the DNA is TGTGCCAGTAGCCCACAGGGTTTCTATGGCTACACCTTC. Translating it yields CASSPQGFYGYTF.

The chain carries TRBV28 and TRBJ2-3, with D possibly matching TRBD1 (6 bases). V was shortened by 6 bases and J by 2 bases, with 18 bases between the two germline ends. This CDR3 has 16 residues. Germline V gene lookup returns CDR1 MDHEN and CDR2 SYDVKM. The CDR3 bases are TGTGCCAGCAGACAGGGACGGCATACTCCCACAGATACGCAGTATTTT. Protein sequence: CASRQGRHTPTDTQYF.

The V gene is TRBV7-6, the J gene TRBJ2-6; TRBD1 might be the D (6 bases). V was cut by 2 bases and J by 0 bases, with 17 bases left in between. The CDR3 spans 19 residues. Germline CDR1 SGHVS, CDR2 FNYEAQ. The CDR3 is CASSLMVSRGLSGANVLTF. CDR3 nucleotides: TGTGCCAGCAGCTTAATGGTGTCCAGGGGCCTCTCTGGGGCCAACGTCCTGACTTTC.

The chain uses TRBV28 and TRBJ1-2, with 8 bases fitting TRBD1. Germline V gene data show CDR1 as MDHEN and CDR2 as SYDVKM. This CDR3 region has 11 residues. After removal of 6 bases from V and 7 bases from J, the junction contained 1 base not matched to a gene. CDR3 loop: CASSGTGGYTF. The CDR3 DNA reads as TGTGCCAGCAGCGGGACAGGTGGCTACACCTTC.

This clone was observed once. This chain uses TRBV6-5 with TRBJ2-5; 7 bases line up with TRBD2. CDR1 is MNHEY, CDR2 SVGAGI, per germline. CDR3 length: 16 residues. Losses at the gene ends were 4 bases for V and 2 bases for J; bases not matched to a gene: 10. In DNA form, the CDR3 reads TGTGCCAGCAGTTCTCGCCCAAGCGGGGTTCAAGAGACCCAGTACTTC. Protein: CASSSRPSGVQETQYF.

The chain has TRBV9 and TRBJ1-2, with D perhaps matching TRBD1 (6 bases). Trimming removed 4 bases from V and 10 bases from J, with 14 bases in between. CDR1 is SGDLS, CDR2 YYNGEE, per germline. The CDR3 runs to 12 residues. In DNA, the CDR3 is TGTGCCAGCAGCCTCACCAGGGGTTTCTACACCTTC. Its protein is CASSLTRGFYTF.

V usage is TRBV5-5 and J usage is TRBJ2-1; D is unresolved. The CDR3 is 14 amino acids. Deletions cut 4 bases from V and 0 bases from J, with 8 bases between. CDR1 is SGHKS and CDR2 is YYEKEE in the germline V gene (reference sequence). As DNA, the CDR3 is TGTGCCAGCAGCGGCGACATCTCCTACAATGAGCAGTTCTTC. This gives the protein CASSGDISYNEQFF. Using reference TRBV5-5 and TRBJ2-1 for the parts outside the CDR3, the full variable domain is DAGVTQSPTHLIKTRGQQVTLRCSPISGHKSVSWYQQVLGQGPQFIFQYYEKEERGRGNFPDRFSARQFPNYSSELNVNALLLGDSALYLCASSGDISYNEQFFGPGTRLTVL.

The chain joins TRBV19 to TRBJ1-4, with a possible D match to TRBD1 (5 bases). Trimming cost V 2 bases and J 0 bases, with 16 bases left between them. Germline V gene lookup returns CDR1 LNHDA and CDR2 SQIVND (reference sequence). The CDR3 has 18 amino acids. CDR3 DNA sequence: TGTGCCAGTAGTATATTCCCCGGAAGGGGCACAACTAATGAAAAACTGTTTTTT. It is translated as CASSIFPGRGTTNEKLFF.

This clone was recorded once. V and J are TRBV6-6 and TRBJ2-6, with 12 bases identical to TRBD1. The V and J ends lost 5 bases and 3 bases, in that order; junction bases with no gene match: 5. Germline V gene lookup returns CDR1 MNHNY and CDR2 SVGAGI (reference sequence). The CDR3 is 17 residues long. CDR3 amino acids: CASSPGQGAYGANVLTF. In DNA form, the CDR3 reads TGTGCCAGCAGTCCGGGACAGGGGGCCTATGGGGCCAACGTCCTGACTTTC.

The chain has TRBV12-3 or TRBV12-4 and TRBJ1-5, with unresolved D. V was clipped by 5 bases and J by 7 bases, with 12 bases between them. The CDR3 runs 13 residues. The CDR3 bases are TGTGCCAGCAGTCTTGAAGTGCGGCAGCCCCAGCATTTT. It codes for CASSLEVRQPQHF.

The chain is built from TRBV2 and TRBJ2-7; D is unresolved. The CDR3 length is 14 residues. The V gene lost 6 bases and the J gene lost 4 bases, with 16 bases spanning the gap. CDR1 and CDR2 (germline): SNHLY, FYNNEI. CDR3 DNA sequence: TGTGCCAGCAGATCACCTACCGGGTGGTACGAGCAGTACTTC. Its translation is CASRSPTGWYEQYF.

The J gene is TRBJ2-3, the V gene TRBV3-1 (or the pseudogene TRBV3-2), with TRBD2 matching over 11 bases. This CDR3 is built from 17 residues. Trimming cost V 0 bases and J 2 bases; bases outside gene matches: 4. Germline V gives CDR1 LGHDT, CDR2 YNNKEL (reference sequence). The CDR3 loop reads CASSQELLAGVTDTQYF. The CDR3 DNA reads as TGTGCCAGCAGCCAAGAACTACTAGCGGGGGTCACAGATACGCAGTATTTT.